One T cell receptor (beta chain) is described in this entry. This entry belongs to a study of cytomegalovirus exposure and HLA in healthy donors. Primers for the PCR totalled 60 Vbeta and 13 Jbeta. Method: immunoSEQ multiplex PCR; TCRdb's copy keeps in-frame clones and lacks some. The sample shows roughly 160,000 clones, 85% of them seen only once. This receptor was taken from a young man in good health and CMV-seropositive. Sequencing was carried out using PBMCs.

The CDR3 spells CASTGLAPTDTQYF. The CDR3 nucleotides are TGTGCCAGCACGGGACTAGCACCCACAGATACGCAGTATTTT. The rearrangement links TRBV6-1 to TRBJ2-3; 9 bases fit TRBD2. Trimming at V came to 7 bases and at J to 2 bases, leaving 4 bases not matched to a gene. The CDR3 is 14 residues long. CDR1 and CDR2 from the germline V gene are MNHNS and SASEGT.